A single sample gave rise to the 26 T cell receptor beta chains below, sequenced in a study of siplizumab effects on memory and regulatory T cells (dated by TCRdb to about 2019). Receptors were amplified or captured by the immunoSEQ multiplex PCR assay. TCRdb took this table from immuneACCESS and kept in-frame rearrangements with V and J called. Such tables lack part of the clones; where checked against another copy, unresolved V genes explain under half of the gap, and the rest is unexplained. This sample has roughly 100,000 clones in its table, and about 90% of those were observed once. The ten largest make up approximately 12% of the sample. Sequenced material: non-Treg CD4+ T cells sorted from blood. This specimen's cell subset or site label, interpreted: FACS-sorted unstimulated CD4+ non-regulatory T cells. These receptors were collected from a human donor in good health.

The V call is TRBV29-1, the J call TRBJ1-4; TRBD1 is a possible D gene (6 bases). Looked up from germline, CDR1 is SQVTM and CDR2 is ANQGSEA. Deletions cut 5 bases from V and 7 bases from J, with 11 bases between. The CDR3 is 12 amino acids. The CDR3 sequence is CSVRGAGEKLFF. CDR3 bases: TGCAGCGTTCGGGGGGCTGGTGAAAAACTGTTTTTT.

This clone has only one observation. This chain links TRBV7-2 with TRBJ2-4; 8 positions agree with TRBD2. Germline V gene data show CDR1 as SGHTA and CDR2 as FQGNSA. V gave up 5 bases and J gave up 1 base; unmatched junction bases: 7. The CDR3 totals 16 residues. CDR3 loop: CASSIAGGSAKNIQYF. For the CDR3, the DNA is TGTGCCAGCAGCATCGCGGGGGGAAGTGCCAAAAACATTCAGTACTTC.

This chain links TRBV7-2 with TRBJ1-1; possibly TRBD1 for D (6 bases). Germline CDR1 is SGHTA and CDR2 is FQGNSA. This CDR3 spans 15 amino acids. Trimming removed 3 bases at V and 0 bases at J, with 11 bases between. This chain's CDR3 is CASSFQDRLNTEAFF. The CDR3, as DNA: TGTGCCAGCAGCTTCCAGGACAGATTGAACACTGAAGCTTTCTTT. Filled out from reference TRBV7-2 and TRBJ1-1, the complete variable domain reads GAGVSQSPSNKVTEKGKDVELRCDPISGHTALYWYRQSLGQGLEFLIYFQGNSAPDKSGLPSDRFSAERTGGSVSTLTIQRTQQEDSAVYLCASSFQDRLNTEAFFGQGTRLTVV.

The chain joins TRBV14 to TRBJ2-5, with D possibly TRBD2 on 5 matching bases. The germline V gene has CDR1 SGHDN and CDR2 FVKESK. V gave up 2 bases and J gave up 5 bases, with 15 bases separating them. The CDR3 runs to 15 residues. The CDR3 loop is CASSQSSGSWETQYF. In DNA, the CDR3 is TGTGCCAGCAGCCAAAGTTCGGGGAGTTGGGAGACCCAGTACTTC.

The chain uses TRBV12-5 and TRBJ2-1, with TRBD1 identical over 9 bases. The CDR3 runs 16 residues. Losses at the gene ends were 3 bases for V and 4 bases for J; bases not matched to a gene: 7. The germline V gene has CDR1 LGHNT and CDR2 FRNRAP. The CDR3 region is CASGLVGQGFYNEQFF. DNA for the CDR3: TGTGCTAGTGGTTTAGTGGGACAGGGCTTTTACAATGAGCAGTTCTTC.

The rearrangement joins TRBV5-1 to TRBJ1-2, with TRBD1 matching 8 bases. The CDR3 runs 15 residues. Germline lookup yields CDR1 SGHRS and CDR2 YFSETQ. V lost 3 bases, J lost 4 bases, and 8 bases stayed unmatched. DNA for the CDR3: TGCGCCAGCAGCTCGAGGACAGGGCGAATCTATGGCTACACCTTC. It translates to CASSSRTGRIYGYTF.

The chain links TRBV11-2 to TRBJ2-2; no firm D call. V lost 0 bases to trimming and J lost 5 bases, with 4 bases between them. Germline CDR1 is SGHAT and CDR2 is FQNNGV. The length of the CDR3 is 13 residues. The CDR3 loop is CASSLDETGELFF. The CDR3 DNA reads as TGTGCCAGCAGCTTAGACGAGACCGGGGAGCTGTTTTTT.

The gene calls are TRBV6-5 and TRBJ2-6; D might be TRBD1 (6 bases). The germline gives CDR1 MNHEY, CDR2 SVGAGI. V was trimmed by 5 bases and J by 5 bases, leaving 7 bases between them. The CDR3 is made up of 13 amino acids. The CDR3 sequence: CASSRDRANVLTF. The CDR3 DNA reads as TGTGCCAGCAGTCGGGACAGGGCCAACGTCCTGACTTTC.

This clone was seen just once. The chain has TRBV5-8 and TRBJ1-5, with D perhaps TRBD1 (5 bases). The CDR3 is made up of 14 amino acids. Deletions cut 4 bases from V and 6 bases from J, with 14 bases between. Germline-derived CDR1 and CDR2 are SGHTS and YDEGEE. The chain's CDR3 is CASSLSGASQPQHF. In DNA form, the CDR3 reads TGTGCCAGCAGCCTCTCCGGGGCAAGTCAGCCCCAGCATTTT.

V gene TRBV7-2 combines with J gene TRBJ2-5; D possibly corresponds to TRBD2 (5 bases). CDR3 length: 13 amino acids. The germline V gene encodes CDR1 SGHTA and CDR2 FQGNSA. V lost 3 bases to trimming and J lost 4 bases, with 9 bases between them. The CDR3 is CASSFGRGETQYF. Written as DNA, the CDR3 is TGTGCCAGCAGCTTCGGACGGGGAGAGACCCAGTACTTC. Full variable domain (remainder filled in from reference TRBV7-2 and TRBJ2-5): GAGVSQSPSNKVTEKGKDVELRCDPISGHTALYWYRQSLGQGLEFLIYFQGNSAPDKSGLPSDRFSAERTGGSVSTLTIQRTQQEDSAVYLCASSFGRGETQYFGPGTRLLVL.

The rearrangement uses TRBV5-4 and TRBJ2-3; D is unresolved. Per the germline V gene, CDR1 is SGHNT and CDR2 is YYREEE (reference sequence). The germline V and J ends were trimmed by 1 base and 4 bases, with 4 bases remaining between them. This CDR3 has 12 residues. CDR3 DNA: TGTGCCAGCAGCTTGAGTGCAGATACGCAGTATTTT. It translates to CASSLSADTQYF.

The gene calls are TRBV29-1 and TRBJ2-7, with a weak D call TRBD2 (6 bases). The germline V gene encodes CDR1 SQVTM and CDR2 ANQGSEA. This CDR3 is 14 amino acids long. The V end lost 6 bases, the J end lost 3 bases, and 18 bases lay between the germline ends. The CDR3 protein is CSVEVDTGVYEQYF. CDR3 coding DNA: TGCAGCGTGGAGGTTGATACGGGGGTCTACGAGCAGTACTTC.

This clone was recorded once. The rearrangement links TRBV28 to TRBJ2-7; a weak D match, TRBD2 (7 bases). Germline V lookup: CDR1 MDHEN, CDR2 SYDVKM. Trimming cost V 5 bases and J 8 bases, with 22 bases left between them. The CDR3 sequence is 15 residues long. CDR3: CASSPSGGLRKKQYF. CDR3 DNA: TGTGCCAGCAGTCCCTCCGGGGGGCTTAGAAAGAAGCAGTACTTC.

V gene TRBV7-3 combines with J gene TRBJ2-1; tentatively, D is TRBD2 (5 bases). The V end was cut by 4 bases, the J end by 3 bases, with 16 bases between. Germline-derived CDR1 and CDR2 are SGHTA and FQGTGA. The CDR3 is made up of 16 amino acids. CDR3 in amino acids: CASSSGPGNNYNEQFF. CDR3 nucleotide sequence: TGTGCCAGCAGCTCCGGACCCGGGAACAACTACAATGAGCAGTTCTTC.

This sequence joins TRBV19 and TRBJ2-7; 13 nucleotides line up with TRBD2. This CDR3 has 17 residues. CDR1 and CDR2 from the germline V gene are LNHDA and SQIVND (reference sequence). V lost 1 base to trimming and J lost 0 bases; unmatched junction nucleotides: 3. DNA of the CDR3: TGTGCCAGTAGTATAGGCGGACTAGCGGGAGACTCCTACGAGCAGTACTTC. Encoded protein: CASSIGGLAGDSYEQYF.

CDR3 loop: CASSLAGGPHEQYF. The CDR3 DNA follows: TGCGCCAGCAGCCTAGCGGGAGGGCCCCACGAGCAGTACTTC. The gene calls are TRBV4-3 and TRBJ2-7; 11 nucleotides align to TRBD2. The junction had 4 bases not matched to a gene; V was cut back by 4 bases and J by 5 bases. Germline values: CDR1 LGHNA, CDR2 YSLEER. The CDR3 spans 14 residues.

The genes are TRBV30 and TRBJ1-1; D might be TRBD1 (5 bases). The germline CDR1 and CDR2 sequences are GTSNPN and SVGIG (reference sequence). The CDR3 extends over 13 amino acids. V lost 2 bases, J lost 1 base, and 8 bases lay in between. CDR3 sequence: CAWSSDRNTEAFF. The CDR3 DNA reads TGTGCCTGGAGTTCCGACAGGAACACTGAAGCTTTCTTT.

The CDR3 is CASSLRTAGVLYNEQFF. The CDR3 nucleotides read TGTGCCAGCAGCTTAAGGACGGCGGGAGTATTATATAATGAGCAGTTCTTC. The chain couples TRBV11-3 to TRBJ2-1; 7 bases fit TRBD2. J was trimmed by 7 bases and V by 2 bases; bases with no gene match: 14. This CDR3 region has 17 residues. The germline gives CDR1 SGHNT, CDR2 YENEEA. Looking up the rest from reference TRBV11-3 and TRBJ2-1 gives the full variable domain: EAGVVQSPRYKIIEKKQPVAFWCNPISGHNTLYWYLQNLGQGPELLIRYENEEAVDDSQLPKDRFSAERLKGVDSTLKIQPAELGDSAVYLCASSLRTAGVLYNEQFFGPGTRLTVL.

This chain links TRBV5-1 with TRBJ2-5, with D possibly TRBD2 on 5 matching bases. Trimming shortened V by 5 bases and J by 5 bases, and 22 bases separated the two germline ends. The CDR3 sequence is 16 residues long. CDR1 is SGHRS, CDR2 YFSETQ, per germline. The CDR3 is CASSTGSSGLGETQYF. CDR3 DNA: TGCGCCAGCAGTACGGGTTCAAGCGGCCTAGGGGAGACCCAGTACTTC.

The CDR3: CASSYRRTVRPGELFF. DNA of the CDR3: TGTGCCAGCAGCTACCGCCGGACGGTCCGGCCCGGGGAGCTGTTTTTT. This chain uses TRBV5-6 with TRBJ2-2; D is ambiguous. This CDR3 is built from 16 residues. Trimming pared 3 bases from V and 6 bases from J, leaving 18 bases between. CDR1 SGHDT and CDR2 YYEEEE come from the germline V gene.

This clone appeared a single time. The CDR3 region has the DNA TGTGCCAGTAGTATAGGGAAGAAAATGAGCGGGAGAGACACCGGGGAGCTGTTTTTT. It yields the protein CASSIGKKMSGRDTGELFF. The V call is TRBV19, the J call TRBJ2-2; TRBD2 aligns across 8 bases. The CDR3 has 19 amino acids. The germline V gene encodes CDR1 LNHDA and CDR2 SQIVND (reference sequence). V shed 1 base and J 3 bases; nucleotides not matched to a gene: 13.

CDR3 amino acids: CASSKSRGPNTGELFF. In nucleotides, the CDR3 is TGCGCCAGCAGCAAATCCAGGGGACCCAACACCGGGGAGCTGTTTTTT. The rearrangement links TRBV5-1 to TRBJ2-2; tentative D call: TRBD1 (6 bases). Trimming removed 4 bases from V and 2 bases from J, with 15 bases in between. Germline V gives CDR1 SGHRS, CDR2 YFSETQ. There are 16 residues in the CDR3.

The chain has TRBV5-4 and TRBJ2-1; D possibly corresponds to TRBD2 (5 bases). Germline V lookup: CDR1 SGHNT, CDR2 YYREEE (reference sequence). This CDR3 spans 11 amino acids. The V end was cut by 4 bases, the J end by 10 bases, with 9 bases between. The CDR3 region has the DNA TGTGCCAGCAGCCTACGGAGGGAGCAGTTCTTC. This codes for CASSLRREQFF.

The chain employs TRBV28 and TRBJ1-1, with a weak D call TRBD1 (5 bases). Germline values: CDR1 MDHEN, CDR2 SYDVKM. This CDR3 spans 14 amino acids. Trimming removed 5 bases at V and 1 base at J, with 11 bases between. This CDR3 is CASSIGHQNTEAFF. In DNA form, the CDR3 reads TGTGCCAGCAGTATTGGACATCAGAACACTGAAGCTTTCTTT.

The gene calls are TRBV29-1 and TRBJ1-2; no clear D. Looked up from germline, CDR1 is SQVTM and CDR2 is ANQGSEA. The CDR3 has 10 amino acids. V lost 4 bases, J lost 6 bases, and 6 bases lay in between. The CDR3 protein is CSVVQDGYTF. Written as DNA, the CDR3 is TGCAGCGTTGTTCAAGATGGCTACACCTTC. The full variable domain, in which reference TRBV29-1 and TRBJ1-2 provide the parts outside the CDR3, is SAVISQKPSRDICQRGTSLTIQCQVDSQVTMMFWYRQQPGQSLTLIATANQGSEATYESGFVIDKFPISRPNLTFSTLTVSNMSPEDSSIYLCSVVQDGYTFGSGTRLTVV.

CDR3 region: CASSLMVGTPGGELFF. The CDR3 DNA sequence: TGCGCCAGCAGCTTGATGGTCGGAACCCCGGGTGGGGAGCTGTTTTTT. The V gene is TRBV5-1, the J gene TRBJ2-2; D is undetermined. Germline V gives CDR1 SGHRS, CDR2 YFSETQ. The CDR3 is made up of 16 amino acids. V shed 1 base and J shed 8 bases, with 18 bases lying between them.